The 13 T cell receptor beta chains in this list originate from one sample, sequenced in a study of T cell repertoires in cytomegalovirus infection. TCRdb called the reads again in MiXCR, with one record for every CDR3 protein. The table has about 490,000 distinct CDR3 sequences, 16% seen once. The sequenced material came from CD8+ T cells from PBMCs. These receptors came from a human donor in good health (CMV status not recorded). Some clones in this sample may be carry-over from other donors' samples.

This clonotype was recorded a few times. The chain has TRBV29-1 and TRBJ2-7; no firm D call. Germline lookup yields CDR1 SQVTM and CDR2 ANQGSEA. This CDR3 contains 12 residues. Trimming stripped 0 bases from V and 4 bases from J, with 7 bases between. The CDR3 reads CSVEDRIYEQYF. CDR3 DNA: TGCAGCGTTGAAGATCGTATTTACGAGCAGTACTTC.

This clonotype was seen many times. This chain links TRBV19 with TRBJ1-5; 8 positions agree with TRBD1. Germline trimming cut 10 bases from V and 2 bases from J; bases unmatched to any gene: 7. CDR1 and CDR2 from the germline V gene are LNHDA and SQIVND (reference sequence). The CDR3 spans 14 residues. CDR3 sequence reads: CATHDRGGNQPQHF. CDR3 DNA sequence: TGTGCCACCCATGACAGGGGCGGCAATCAGCCCCAGCATTTT.

The gene calls are TRBV24-1 and TRBJ2-3, with D possibly being TRBD1 or TRBD2 (5 bases each). This CDR3 is built from 16 residues. Between the trimmed V and J ends, which lost 2 bases and 2 bases, there was a span of 13 bases. The V gene's germline CDR1 is KGHDR and CDR2 SFDVKD. The CDR3 loop is CATSDSAGTITDTQYF. Here the CDR3 DNA reads TGTGCCACCAGTGATTCGGCAGGGACGATCACAGATACGCAGTATTTT.

This chain connects TRBV19 to TRBJ2-1; D unclear. The CDR3 sequence is 14 residues long. The V gene lost 5 bases and the J gene lost 7 bases, with 15 bases spanning the gap. From germline, CDR1 is LNHDA and CDR2 SQIVND (reference sequence). In DNA form, the CDR3 reads TGTGCCAGTAGTGGAGTGAGTCGTATTAATGAGCAGTTCTTC. It codes for CASSGVSRINEQFF.

The chain employs TRBV10-3 and TRBJ1-2; no firm D call. Germline V lookup: CDR1 ENHRY, CDR2 SYGVKD. CDR3 length: 13 residues. Trimming left V 2 bases short and J 4 bases short, with 8 bases between. DNA of the CDR3: TGTGCCATCAGTGAGCCATACCTCTATGGCTACACCTTC. It yields the protein CAISEPYLYGYTF.

This clonotype was recorded many times. The chain recombines TRBV24-1 with TRBJ2-3; perhaps TRBD2 as D (5 bases). Germline CDR1 is KGHDR and CDR2 is SFDVKD. The V end was cut by 6 bases, the J end by 2 bases, with 11 bases between. The CDR3 has 14 residues. The CDR3 region is CATSPAETTDTQYF. CDR3 sequence (DNA): TGTGCCACCAGTCCAGCGGAGACCACAGATACGCAGTATTTT.

This clonotype has a count of ten or more. CDR3 DNA: TGTGCCAGCAGCTCAGGGCCACACATTTCGTCAGATACGCAGTATTTT. It specifies CASSSGPHISSDTQYF. The rearrangement joins TRBV28 to TRBJ2-3; D perhaps matches TRBD1 (5 bases). This CDR3 has 16 residues. V was clipped by 6 bases and J by 4 bases, with 20 bases between them. Per the germline V gene, CDR1 is MDHEN and CDR2 is SYDVKM.

The sample holds a few counts of this clonotype. A junction boundary mismatches the germline segment, possibly from a read error. The genes are TRBV13 and TRBJ2-4; tentatively, D is TRBD2 (7 bases). CDR3 length: 15 residues. Per germline, CDR1 PRHDT and CDR2 FYEKMQ (reference sequence). The CDR3 loop is CASSLDLGGGGGIDF. Here the CDR3 DNA reads TGTGCCAGCAGCTTAGATTTGGGCGGGGGCGGAGGAATTGACTTC.

This clonotype was seen many times. The chain links TRBV11-2 to TRBJ2-1, with D unclear. Germline V gene data show CDR1 as SGHAT and CDR2 as FQNNGV. This CDR3 region has 16 residues. V shed 1 base and J shed 3 bases, with 13 bases lying between them. Written as DNA, the CDR3 is TGTGCCAGCAGCTTAGTCTCGGCAGGATACTACAATGAGCAGTTCTTC. It yields the protein CASSLVSAGYYNEQFF.

In its sample, this clonotype was seen many times. The CDR3 DNA is TGCAGCGTTGAAGTAGCGGGACAGTTTCCCAATTACGAGCAGTACTTC. Translation: CSVEVAGQFPNYEQYF. The rearrangement links TRBV29-1 to TRBJ2-7, with a tentative D call TRBD2 (8 bases). CDR3 length equals 16 residues. V lost 1 base and J 4 bases, leaving 20 bases between the germline ends. Germline CDR1 SQVTM, CDR2 ANQGSEA.

The chain links TRBV2 to TRBJ1-2; TRBD1 aligns across 7 bases. CDR3 length: 15 residues. From germline, CDR1 is SNHLY and CDR2 FYNNEI. V shed 2 bases and J 2 bases; nucleotides not matched to a gene: 5. CDR3 residues: CASSETTGWNYGYTF. CDR3 coding DNA: TGTGCCAGCAGTGAAACGACAGGGTGGAACTATGGCTACACCTTC.

The V call is TRBV5-6, the J call TRBJ2-7, with 9 bases matching TRBD2. CDR3 length: 15 residues. The J segment lost 5 bases and the V segment lost 0 bases, leaving 6 bases of the junction unmatched. Germline lookup yields CDR1 SGHDT and CDR2 YYEEEE. The DNA of the CDR3 is TGTGCCAGCAGCTTGGACCCTAGCGGGGACCACGAGCAGTACTTC. It yields the protein CASSLDPSGDHEQYF.

This clonotype was found many times. This chain links TRBV7-2 with TRBJ2-7, with D tentatively TRBD2 (6 bases). The CDR3 has 14 residues. Trimming took 7 bases from V and 2 from J, leaving 15 bases between them. The V gene's germline CDR1 is SGHTA and CDR2 FQGNSA. In DNA, the CDR3 is TGTGCCAGCACCGCTCTAGCGTATCCCTACGAGCAGTACTTC. The encoded protein is CASTALAYPYEQYF.